What follows is one T cell receptor beta chain and its context. CDR3 size: 14 residues. Germline assignment: CDR1 SGHNT and CDR2 YYREEE (reference sequence). The V gene end was trimmed by 1 base and the J gene end by 10 bases; junction bases not matched to a gene: 5. These data originate in a study of blood T cell repertoires in COVID-19. Study context: The United States, Italy and Spain provided the acute and convalescent COVID-19 samples. T cells, B-cell-depleted T cells, or PBMCs supplied cDNA or gDNA.

Under the authors' procedure: Researchers report that nucleated cell counts were estimated from reference gene primer amplification. Method: immunoSEQ multiplex PCR; TCRdb's copy keeps in-frame clones and lacks some. V and J calls and clone size are given by that table; D and trimming were obtained from the DNA. The sample includes 200,000 to 250,000 clones, 92% of them seen just once. Input material: peripheral blood. This TCR came from a man aged 30 to 39 with acute or convalescent COVID-19. The chain joins TRBV5-4 to TRBJ2-4; 10 bases agree with TRBD2. The CDR3 sequence: CASSLPSGGGIQYF. The CDR3 DNA is TGTGCCAGCAGCTTGCCTAGCGGGGGAGGGATTCAGTACTTC.